This TCR beta chain was found in a study of cytomegalovirus exposure and HLA in healthy donors. The PCR had 60 Vbeta and 13 Jbeta primers. Some clones are missing from TCRdb's copy, which holds only in-frame ones; the method was immunoSEQ multiplex PCR. There are under 200,000 clones in the sample; roughly 80% occur only once, and around 2% lies in the top ten. This clone has just a few counts. The antigen is unknown. General study points: About 87% or about 30% of the time was how often most TCR beta V segments were productive, according to an earlier analysis. Analysis performed later showed TCR beta chains linked to HLA being more clonally expanded than equally common others. Associated with HLA alleles at 0.05 false discovery rate in a later analysis were some 16,000 TCR beta sequences. Across donors, most TCRs were seen rarely, yet some public ones were widespread.

Germline CDR1 and CDR2: SGHNT and YYREEE (reference sequence). This CDR3 is 15 amino acids long. V gave up 4 bases and J gave up 8 bases; unmatched junction bases: 6. The chain couples TRBV5-4 to TRBJ2-1; 13 nucleotides agree with TRBD2. The source is a man between 18 and 35 years old in good health and CMV-seronegative. Sequencing was done on a sample of PBMCs. The CDR3 sequence: CASSLPGLAGYEQFF. The CDR3, as DNA: TGTGCCAGCAGCCTACCGGGACTAGCGGGGTATGAGCAGTTCTTC.